Listed here are 10 T cell receptor beta chains from one sample, sequenced in a study of blood T cell repertoires in COVID-19. The protocol was immunoSEQ multiplex PCR, while the TCRdb copy is restricted to in-frame clones and leaves out a portion. The sample lists under 300,000 clones; 70% to 90% were seen once. Sequences were obtained from peripheral blood. These receptors were taken from an older woman with acute or convalescent COVID-19.

The CDR3 sequence: CATSVGRGYGYTF. The CDR3 nucleotides read TGTGCCACCAGTGTGGGAAGGGGCTATGGCTACACCTTC. The chain uses TRBV15 and TRBJ1-2; possible D gene TRBD1, 5 bases. Trimming cost V 6 bases and J 4 bases, with 12 bases left between them. From germline, CDR1 is LNHNV and CDR2 YYDKDF (reference sequence). The CDR3 covers 13 residues.

V usage is TRBV5-8 and J usage is TRBJ1-1, with 7 bases identical to TRBD1. Germline V CDR1 and CDR2: SGHTS, YDEGEE. J was trimmed by 1 base and V by 6 bases; bases with no gene match: 12. This CDR3 comprises 16 residues. CDR3 nucleotide sequence: TGTGCCAGCATCTCTGAGACAGGGATTTGGAACACTGAAGCTTTCTTT. Amino acids: CASISETGIWNTEAFF. Full variable domain (outside the CDR3, taken from reference TRBV5-8 and TRBJ1-1): EAGVTQSPTHLIKTRGQQATLRCSPISGHTSVYWYQQALGLGLQFLLWYDEGEERNRGNFPPRFSGRQFPNYSSELNVNALELEDSALYLCASISETGIWNTEAFFGQGTRLTVV.

A single count supports this clone. This chain uses TRBV11-1 with TRBJ1-2; 8 bases align to TRBD1. The germline CDR1 and CDR2 sequences are SGHAT and FQDESV (reference sequence). The CDR3 totals 12 residues. Germline trimming cut 4 bases from V and 6 bases from J; bases unmatched to any gene: 1. CDR3 amino acids: CASSSTGDGYTF. Written as DNA, the CDR3 is TGTGCCAGCAGCTCGACAGGGGATGGCTACACCTTC.

This chain joins TRBV9 and TRBJ1-2; D is possibly TRBD1 (5 bases). The CDR3 has 15 residues. With 0 bases removed from V and 8 bases from J, the gap between germline ends came to 17 bases. In germline, CDR1 is SGDLS, CDR2 YYNGEE. The CDR3 loop reads CASSVGQGGSRGYTF. CDR3 coding DNA: TGTGCCAGCAGCGTAGGGCAGGGAGGATCTCGCGGCTACACCTTC. The full variable domain, its missing parts supplied by reference TRBV9 and TRBJ1-2, is DSGVTQTPKHLITATGQRVTLRCSPRSGDLSVYWYQQSLDQGLQFLIQYYNGEERAKGNILERFSAQQFPDLHSELNLSSLELGDSALYFCASSVGQGGSRGYTFGSGTRLTVV.

The chain couples TRBV9 to TRBJ2-5; 10 positions match TRBD2. V was pared by 3 bases and J by 5 bases, with 7 bases of the junction left unmatched. The CDR3 is 15 amino acids. CDR1 and CDR2 from the germline V gene are SGDLS and YYNGEE. This CDR3 reads CASSAGLAVRETQYF. CDR3 DNA sequence: TGTGCCAGCAGCGCCGGACTAGCGGTTCGTGAGACCCAGTACTTC. Based on the CDR3 plus reference TRBV9 and TRBJ2-5, the full variable domain is DSGVTQTPKHLITATGQRVTLRCSPRSGDLSVYWYQQSLDQGLQFLIQYYNGEERAKGNILERFSAQQFPDLHSELNLSSLELGDSALYFCASSAGLAVRETQYFGPGTRLLVL.

The gene calls are TRBV3-1 (or the pseudogene TRBV3-2) and TRBJ1-2, with 10 bases aligning to TRBD1. Germline CDR1 and CDR2: LGHDT and YNNKEL (reference sequence). CDR3 length: 15 residues. The V gene end was trimmed by 4 bases and the J gene end by 10 bases; junction bases not matched to a gene: 12. The CDR3 DNA reads as TGTGCCAGCAGCCGCTCCGGGACAGGGGTTGGTGACTACACCTTC. Translated, it gives CASSRSGTGVGDYTF.

The table lists this clone with a few counts. The V and J genes are TRBV2 and TRBJ1-4; D unresolved. This CDR3 spans 12 amino acids. Looked up from germline, CDR1 is SNHLY and CDR2 is FYNNEI. V lost 5 bases and J 8 bases, leaving 9 bases between the germline ends. The CDR3 reads CASSRRVEKLFF. The DNA of the CDR3 is TGTGCCAGCAGTAGGAGGGTCGAAAAACTGTTTTTT.

The rearrangement uses TRBV27 and TRBJ1-4, with a possible D match to TRBD1 (6 bases). The V end lost 4 bases, the J end lost 10 bases, and 19 bases lay between the germline ends. CDR3 size: 15 residues. CDR1 is MNHEY, CDR2 SMNVEV, per germline (reference sequence). This CDR3 is CASSSNTGPFGKLFF. For the CDR3, the DNA is TGTGCCAGCAGTTCTAATACAGGGCCCTTTGGAAAACTGTTTTTT.

This clone came up a few times. The chain uses TRBV2 and TRBJ2-3; tentatively, D is TRBD2 (5 bases). Germline V lookup: CDR1 SNHLY, CDR2 FYNNEI. V lost 2 bases and J 11 bases, leaving 8 bases between the germline ends. The CDR3 loop spans 11 amino acids. The CDR3 sequence is CASSELAVQYF. The CDR3 DNA reads as TGTGCCAGCAGTGAACTAGCCGTGCAGTATTTT.

The gene calls are TRBV25-1 and TRBJ1-1; no definite D call. This CDR3 region has 11 residues. Germline CDR1 MGHDK, CDR2 SYGVNS. The V end was cut by 0 bases, the J end by 7 bases, with 3 bases between. The DNA for the CDR3 is TGTGCCAGCAGTGAATATAGTGAAGCTTTCTTT. This codes for CASSEYSEAFF.